The clone carrying this TCR beta chain has at least ten counts. Its antigen is unknown. Germline V lookup: CDR1 SGHRS, CDR2 YFSETQ. V shed 5 bases and J 1 base; nucleotides not matched to a gene: 3. This CDR3 region has 14 residues. These data come from a study of regulatory T cells in long-lasting Graves disease. Whole-study findings and limits: The persistent group shared 3,000 or so public clonotypes, more than the approximately 1,000 shared by new patients.

Relying on iRepertoire HTBI primers and Arm-PCR of CDR3 regions, the team built TCR beta libraries. From the multiplex PCR reads, TCRdb called clonotypes with MiXCR, one entry per CDR3 protein. Altogether about 530,000 distinct CDR3 sequences are present, approximately 16% being singletons, with the ten largest covering 25%. This sample's time point: newly diagnosed GD, antithyroid drugs for less than 3 months. From RNA extracted from PBMCs, the TCR library was made. The same data also contributed to another study, on T cells in Graves' hyperthyroidism and ophthalmopathy. That work states: RT-PCR in the first round (using the HTBI primer set) targeted the TCR CDR3. The majority of expanded thyroid clonotypes above 0.001 also appeared in blood. Separating ophthalmopathy from stable hyperthyroidism was achieved by a 13 V-J model.

This rearrangement joins TRBV5-1 to TRBJ1-1; 9 bases line up with TRBD1. The sample in question was peripheral blood mononuclear cells (PBMCs), obtained at new diagnosis, from a patient treated with antithyroid drugs. The origin of this receptor is a woman aged 35 to 60 with Graves disease. The CDR3 DNA reads as TGCGCCAGCAGAGGGACAGGGTGGAACACTGAAGCTTTCTTT. Residues: CASRGTGWNTEAFF.